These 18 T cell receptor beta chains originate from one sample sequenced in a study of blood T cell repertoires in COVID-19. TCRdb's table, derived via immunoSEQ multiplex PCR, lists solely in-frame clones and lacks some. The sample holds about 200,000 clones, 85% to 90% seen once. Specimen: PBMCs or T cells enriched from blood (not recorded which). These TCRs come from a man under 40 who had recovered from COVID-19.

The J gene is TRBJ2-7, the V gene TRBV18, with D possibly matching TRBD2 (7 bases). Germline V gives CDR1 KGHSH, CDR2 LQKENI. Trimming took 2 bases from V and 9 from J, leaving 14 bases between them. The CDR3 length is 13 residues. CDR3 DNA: TGTGCCAGCTCACCAGGAGAGGGGGGGGCGCAGTACTTC. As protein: CASSPGEGGAQYF. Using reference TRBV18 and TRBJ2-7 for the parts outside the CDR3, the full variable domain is NAGVMQNPRHLVRRRGQEARLRCSPMKGHSHVYWYRQLPEEGLKFMVYLQKENIIDESGMPKERFSAEFPKEGPSILRIQQVVRGDSAAYFCASSPGEGGAQYFGPGTRLTVT.

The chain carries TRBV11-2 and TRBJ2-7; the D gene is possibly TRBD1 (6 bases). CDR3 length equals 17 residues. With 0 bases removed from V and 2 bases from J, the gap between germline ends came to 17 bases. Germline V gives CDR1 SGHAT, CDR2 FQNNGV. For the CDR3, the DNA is TGTGCCAGCAGCTTAGATCGTATCGACAGGCCCCCCTACGAGCAGTACTTC. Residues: CASSLDRIDRPPYEQYF.

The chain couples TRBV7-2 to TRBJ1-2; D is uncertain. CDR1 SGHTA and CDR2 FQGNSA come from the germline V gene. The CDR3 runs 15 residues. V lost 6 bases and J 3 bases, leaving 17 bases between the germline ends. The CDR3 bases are TGTGCCAGCAGACCCGGGCGGGGTGCATACTATGGCTACACCTTC. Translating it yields CASRPGRGAYYGYTF.

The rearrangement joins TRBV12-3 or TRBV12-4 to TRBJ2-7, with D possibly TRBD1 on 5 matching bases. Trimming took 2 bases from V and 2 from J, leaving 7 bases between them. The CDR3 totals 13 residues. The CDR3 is CASSLRGTYEQYF. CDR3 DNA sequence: TGTGCCAGCAGTTTAAGGGGAACCTACGAGCAGTACTTC.

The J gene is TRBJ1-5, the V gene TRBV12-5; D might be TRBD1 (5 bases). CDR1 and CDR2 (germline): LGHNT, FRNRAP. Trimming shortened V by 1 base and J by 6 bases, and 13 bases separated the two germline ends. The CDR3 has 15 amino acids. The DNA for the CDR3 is TGTGCTAGTGGTTTGGGGGGGACTTGGCCTCAGCCCCAGCATTTT. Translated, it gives CASGLGGTWPQPQHF.

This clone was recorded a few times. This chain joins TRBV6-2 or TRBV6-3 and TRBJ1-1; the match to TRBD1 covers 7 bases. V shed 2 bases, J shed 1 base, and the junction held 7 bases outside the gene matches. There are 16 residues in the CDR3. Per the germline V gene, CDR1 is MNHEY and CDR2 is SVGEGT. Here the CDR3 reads CASSYIRTGWNTEAFF. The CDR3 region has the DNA TGTGCCAGCAGTTACATCCGGACAGGATGGAACACTGAAGCTTTCTTT.

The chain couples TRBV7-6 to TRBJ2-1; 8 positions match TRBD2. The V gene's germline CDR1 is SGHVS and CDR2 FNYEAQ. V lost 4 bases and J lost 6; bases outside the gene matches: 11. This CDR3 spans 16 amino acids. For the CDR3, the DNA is TGTGCCAGCAGCTCCCGTCCGGACGGGAGGGGCAATGAGCAGTTCTTC. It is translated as CASSSRPDGRGNEQFF.

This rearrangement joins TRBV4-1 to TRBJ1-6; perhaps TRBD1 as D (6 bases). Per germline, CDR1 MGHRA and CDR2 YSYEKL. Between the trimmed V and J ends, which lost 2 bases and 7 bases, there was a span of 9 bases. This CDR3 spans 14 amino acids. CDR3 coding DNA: TGCGCCAGCAGCCAACCGGGACAAAATTCACCCCTCCACTTT. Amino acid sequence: CASSQPGQNSPLHF.

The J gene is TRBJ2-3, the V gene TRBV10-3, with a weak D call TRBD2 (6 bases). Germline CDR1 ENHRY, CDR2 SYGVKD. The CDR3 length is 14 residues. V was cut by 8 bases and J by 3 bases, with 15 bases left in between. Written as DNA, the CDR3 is TGTGCCATCGGTGGGACTCCAAATACAGATACGCAGTATTTT. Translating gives CAIGGTPNTDTQYF.

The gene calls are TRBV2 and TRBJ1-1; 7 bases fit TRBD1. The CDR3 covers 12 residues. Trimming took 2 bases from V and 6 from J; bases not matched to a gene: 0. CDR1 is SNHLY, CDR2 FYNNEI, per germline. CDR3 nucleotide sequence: TGTGCCAGCAGTGAACAGGGGGCTGAAGCTTTCTTT. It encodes CASSEQGAEAFF. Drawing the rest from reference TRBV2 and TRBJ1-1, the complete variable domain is EPEVTQTPSHQVTQMGQEVILRCVPISNHLYFYWYRQILGQKVEFLVSFYNNEISEKSEIFDDQFSVERPDGSNFTLKIRSTKLEDSAMYFCASSEQGAEAFFGQGTRLTVV.

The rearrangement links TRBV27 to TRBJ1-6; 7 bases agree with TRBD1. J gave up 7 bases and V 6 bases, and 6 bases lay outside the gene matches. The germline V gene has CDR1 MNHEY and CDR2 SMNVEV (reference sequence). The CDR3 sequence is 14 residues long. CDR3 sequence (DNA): TGTGCCAGCAGACACAGGGGCCAGAATTCACCCCTCCACTTT. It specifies CASRHRGQNSPLHF.

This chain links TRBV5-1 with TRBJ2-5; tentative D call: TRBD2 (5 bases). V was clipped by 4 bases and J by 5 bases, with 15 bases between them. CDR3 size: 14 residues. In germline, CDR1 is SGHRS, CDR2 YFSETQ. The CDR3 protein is CASSPTGIVETQYF. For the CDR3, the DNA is TGCGCCAGCAGCCCCACGGGGATCGTTGAGACCCAGTACTTC.

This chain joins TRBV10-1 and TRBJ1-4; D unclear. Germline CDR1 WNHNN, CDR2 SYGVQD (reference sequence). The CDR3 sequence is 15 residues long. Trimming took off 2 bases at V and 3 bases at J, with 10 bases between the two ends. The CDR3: CASSEERAPNEKLFF. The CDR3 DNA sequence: TGCGCCAGCAGTGAGGAGAGGGCACCTAATGAAAAACTGTTTTTT.

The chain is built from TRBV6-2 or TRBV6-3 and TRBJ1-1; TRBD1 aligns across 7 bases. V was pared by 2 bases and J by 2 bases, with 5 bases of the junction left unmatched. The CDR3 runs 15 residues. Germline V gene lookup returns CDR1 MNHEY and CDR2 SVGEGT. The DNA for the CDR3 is TGTGCCAGCAGTTACCGGGGACAGCTTAACACTGAAGCTTTCTTT. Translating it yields CASSYRGQLNTEAFF.

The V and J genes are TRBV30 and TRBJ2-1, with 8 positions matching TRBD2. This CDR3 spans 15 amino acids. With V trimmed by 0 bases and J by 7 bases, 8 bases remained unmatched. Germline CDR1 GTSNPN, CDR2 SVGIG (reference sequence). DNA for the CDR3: TGTGCCTGGAGTGTATTCGGGAGCGGGGGAAATGAGCAGTTCTTC. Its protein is CAWSVFGSGGNEQFF.

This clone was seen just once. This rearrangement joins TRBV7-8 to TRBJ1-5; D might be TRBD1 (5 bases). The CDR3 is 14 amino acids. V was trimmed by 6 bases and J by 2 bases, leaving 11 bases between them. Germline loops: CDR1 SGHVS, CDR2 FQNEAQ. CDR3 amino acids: CASRNGGGNQPQHF. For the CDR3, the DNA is TGTGCCAGCAGAAACGGGGGGGGCAATCAGCCCCAGCATTTT.

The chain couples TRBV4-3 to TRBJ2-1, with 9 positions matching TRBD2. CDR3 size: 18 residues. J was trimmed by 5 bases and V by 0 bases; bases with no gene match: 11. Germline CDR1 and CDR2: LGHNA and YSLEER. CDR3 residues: CASSQEGVAGEFHNEQFF. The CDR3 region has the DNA TGCGCCAGCAGCCAAGAAGGGGTAGCGGGAGAGTTCCACAATGAGCAGTTCTTC.

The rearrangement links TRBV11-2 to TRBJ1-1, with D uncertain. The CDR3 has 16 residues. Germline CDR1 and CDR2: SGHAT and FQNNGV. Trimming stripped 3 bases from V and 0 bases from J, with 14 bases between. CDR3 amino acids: CASSFGSLSVNTEAFF. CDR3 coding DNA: TGTGCCAGCAGCTTTGGGAGCCTCTCGGTGAACACTGAAGCTTTCTTT.